This T cell receptor (beta chain) was observed in a study of a mutant IDH1 vaccine in newly diagnosed glioma. Overall study context: With temozolomide cycles, or 4-6 weeks after radiotherapy alone, vaccination was started. Sex among treated patients split 62.5% male, about 40% female; mean age was roughly 40 years. Prior therapy was radiotherapy, temozolomide, or both; most received both.

A note on this clone: The antigen remains unidentified.

The sample's time point: week 47, end of study. Every vaccination contained 300 ug of the mutant IDH1 20-mer peptide and was paired with topical imiquimod. The donor cohort comprised cases of new WHO grade 3 or 4 IDH1-mutant, ATRX-lost astrocytoma. This CDR3 comprises 16 residues. The germline V gene encodes CDR1 LGHNA and CDR2 YNFKEQ. The V gene lost 1 base and the J gene lost 2 bases, with 12 bases spanning the gap. Assay used: immunoSEQ multiplex PCR; TCRdb lists only in-frame clones, some missing. Among tens of thousands of clones listed, about 81% were seen once. The clonotype was recovered from a man in his forties with glioma. Sequenced here: PBMCs, sampled from a glioma patient whose treatment included an IDH1 peptide vaccine. This chain links TRBV4-2 with TRBJ2-4, with D uncertain. The CDR3 DNA follows: TGTGCCAGCAGCCAAGGAGAAGGGTCCACCAAAAACATTCAGTACTTC. Protein: CASSQGEGSTKNIQYF.